Listed here are 21 T cell receptor beta chains from one sample, sequenced in a study of blood T cell repertoires in COVID-19. TCRdb's table, derived via immunoSEQ multiplex PCR, lists solely in-frame clones and lacks some. The sample includes under 200,000 clones, about 85% of them seen just once. Sample: peripheral blood. These receptors were taken from a woman in her 50s with COVID-19, enrolled during active disease.

This clone was counted once. The chain links TRBV6-4 to TRBJ2-1, with 12 bases that match TRBD2. The junction had 2 bases not matched to a gene; V was cut back by 2 bases and J by 6 bases. The CDR3 runs 15 residues. Germline V gene lookup returns CDR1 MRHNA and CDR2 SNTAGT. In DNA, the CDR3 is TGTGCCAGCAGTGACCTAGCGGGGGGGCTCAATGAGCAGTTCTTC. It codes for CASSDLAGGLNEQFF.

In this sample, this clone turned up a few times. The rearrangement joins TRBV9 to TRBJ2-1; 7 bases line up with TRBD1. The V gene end was trimmed by 7 bases and the J gene end by 0 bases; junction bases not matched to a gene: 10. Per the germline V gene, CDR1 is SGDLS and CDR2 is YYNGEE. The CDR3 runs 16 residues. The CDR3 coding sequence is TGTGCCAGCTCCACCCTCCGGGACAGCTCCTACAATGAGCAGTTCTTC. The encoded protein is CASSTLRDSSYNEQFF.

V is TRBV19 and J is TRBJ2-7, with 7 bases fitting TRBD1. Germline V CDR1 and CDR2: LNHDA, SQIVND (reference sequence). The CDR3 totals 16 residues. V shed 5 bases and J 3 bases; nucleotides not matched to a gene: 13. The DNA of the CDR3 is TGTGCCAGTAGTTCCCATGGACAGGCCCGGCGCTACGAGCAGTACTTC. It codes for CASSSHGQARRYEQYF.

This clone has a single count. CDR3 nucleotide sequence: TGTGCCAGCAGCCCGGACAGGAGCTCCTACAATGAGCAGTTCTTC. It yields the protein CASSPDRSSYNEQFF. The rearrangement joins TRBV7-2 to TRBJ2-1; 7 nucleotides line up with TRBD1. The CDR3 consists of 15 residues. J lost 0 bases, V lost 5 bases, and 4 bases had no gene match. Germline loops: CDR1 SGHTA, CDR2 FQGNSA.

The V and J genes are TRBV28 and TRBJ1-1; D not certain. This CDR3 spans 14 amino acids. The germline gives CDR1 MDHEN, CDR2 SYDVKM. V was trimmed by 6 bases and J by 1 base, leaving 12 bases between them. The CDR3 sequence is CASSPRRGNTEAFF. The CDR3 DNA follows: TGTGCCAGCAGCCCCCGGAGAGGGAACACTGAAGCTTTCTTT.

The rearrangement links TRBV28 to TRBJ2-7; 9 bases map to TRBD2. J gave up 2 bases and V 3 bases, and 5 bases lay outside the gene matches. Germline V gives CDR1 MDHEN, CDR2 SYDVKM. CDR3 length: 15 amino acids. The CDR3 reads CASSLSGGITYEQYF. CDR3 sequence (DNA): TGTGCCAGCAGTTTGAGCGGGGGGATAACCTACGAGCAGTACTTC.

The rearrangement links TRBV5-4 to TRBJ1-4; 9 positions agree with TRBD1. Germline loops: CDR1 SGHNT, CDR2 YYREEE (reference sequence). The CDR3 covers 14 residues. The J segment lost 4 bases and the V segment lost 4 bases, leaving 2 bases of the junction unmatched. The CDR3: CASSRDRDNEKLFF. In DNA form, the CDR3 reads TGTGCCAGCAGCAGGGACAGGGATAATGAAAAACTGTTTTTT.

The gene calls are TRBV19 and TRBJ2-1; 9 positions agree with TRBD2. Germline assignment: CDR1 LNHDA and CDR2 SQIVND (reference sequence). Germline trimming cut 8 bases from V and 4 bases from J; bases unmatched to any gene: 12. This CDR3 comprises 16 residues. The CDR3 loop is CASRVGGGGRYNEQFF. The DNA for the CDR3 is TGTGCCAGTCGGGTCGGCGGGGGGGGAAGATACAATGAGCAGTTCTTC.

V usage is TRBV18 and J usage is TRBJ2-7; possibly TRBD1 for D (5 bases). Germline V gives CDR1 KGHSH, CDR2 LQKENI. This CDR3 comprises 14 residues. The germline V and J ends were trimmed by 3 bases and 3 bases, with 12 bases remaining between them. The CDR3 coding sequence is TGTGCCAGCTCACCGGGGCCACCGATCTACGAGCAGTACTTC. Residues: CASSPGPPIYEQYF.

This chain joins TRBV9 and TRBJ2-3; D unclear. Trimming removed 2 bases from V and 0 bases from J, with 4 bases in between. This CDR3 region has 13 residues. The germline CDR1 and CDR2 sequences are SGDLS and YYNGEE. CDR3 residues: CASSVTSTDTQYF. The CDR3 DNA is TGTGCCAGCAGCGTTACTAGCACAGATACGCAGTATTTT.

The chain uses TRBV5-5 and TRBJ2-6; 9 bases align to TRBD1. The V gene's germline CDR1 is SGHKS and CDR2 YYEKEE (reference sequence). With V trimmed by 6 bases and J by 2 bases, 6 bases remained unmatched. The CDR3 length is 16 residues. CDR3 sequence: CASIRTGGTGANVLTF. The CDR3 DNA sequence: TGTGCCAGCATCCGCACAGGGGGCACTGGGGCCAACGTCCTGACTTTC.

The rearrangement uses TRBV30 and TRBJ1-3; D unclear. V lost 3 bases and J lost 0, with 30 bases in between. This CDR3 comprises 21 residues. Per the germline V gene, CDR1 is GTSNPN and CDR2 is SVGIG (reference sequence). The CDR3 DNA reads as TGTGCCTGGAGGGGAGATTGGGCCCCCTGGGGAGCGGAGAGCTCTGGAAACACCATATATTTT. Protein: CAWRGDWAPWGAESSGNTIYF.

The V call is TRBV21-1, the J call TRBJ1-1. TRBV21-1 is tagged as a pseudogene. The CDR3 runs to 15 residues. CDR3 amino acids: CASSKGGEQNTEAFF. The CDR3 nucleotides are TGTGCCAGCAGCAAAGGGGGGGAACAGAACACTGAAGCTTTCTTT.

The V call is TRBV18, the J call TRBJ1-5; 7 nucleotides line up with TRBD1. CDR3 length: 14 residues. V lost 3 bases and J lost 5; bases outside the gene matches: 4. Germline V gene lookup returns CDR1 KGHSH and CDR2 LQKENI. The CDR3 DNA is TGTGCCAGCTCACCGAACAGGGGTGATCAGCCCCAGCATTTT. It is translated as CASSPNRGDQPQHF.

V is TRBV13 and J is TRBJ2-5, with 9 bases aligning to TRBD2. J gave up 2 bases and V 4 bases, and 17 bases lay outside the gene matches. The CDR3 totals 19 residues. Germline V lookup: CDR1 PRHDT, CDR2 FYEKMQ (reference sequence). DNA of the CDR3: TGTGCCAGCAGCTCCCATCCCGGCGGGGGGGCGAGTGAACAAGAGACCCAGTACTTC. Its translation: CASSSHPGGGASEQETQYF.

The gene calls are TRBV3-1 (or the pseudogene TRBV3-2) and TRBJ2-3, with D tentatively TRBD1 (6 bases). Germline CDR1 reads LGHDT; CDR2 reads YNNKEL (reference sequence). V lost 2 bases and J lost 0, with 21 bases in between. The CDR3 spans 19 residues. The CDR3 reads CASSQPGQMFLSSTDTQYF. CDR3 DNA sequence: TGTGCCAGCAGCCAACCCGGACAGATGTTCCTTTCTAGCACAGATACGCAGTATTTT.

This sequence joins TRBV4-1 and TRBJ2-6; possible D gene TRBD1, 5 bases. The V end lost 4 bases, the J end lost 1 base, and 11 bases lay between the germline ends. Germline assignment: CDR1 MGHRA and CDR2 YSYEKL. This CDR3 contains 16 residues. This CDR3 reads CASSPLPGSGANVLTF. CDR3 DNA sequence: TGCGCCAGCAGCCCCCTCCCAGGGTCTGGGGCCAACGTCCTGACTTTC.

This rearrangement joins TRBV5-4 to TRBJ2-2, with 7 bases lining up with TRBD1. Germline V lookup: CDR1 SGHNT, CDR2 YYREEE (reference sequence). With V trimmed by 3 bases and J by 2 bases, 7 bases remained unmatched. The CDR3 runs to 16 residues. The CDR3 coding sequence is TGTGCCAGCAGCTCTTTGGACAGGAGCAACACCGGGGAGCTGTTTTTT. Residues: CASSSLDRSNTGELFF.

The V call is TRBV4-3, the J call TRBJ2-7; a weak D match, TRBD1 (5 bases). CDR3 length equals 14 residues. The V gene lost 0 bases and the J gene lost 0 bases, with 6 bases spanning the gap. Germline loops: CDR1 LGHNA, CDR2 YSLEER. Here the CDR3 reads CASSQEDNSYEQYF. The CDR3 region has the DNA TGCGCCAGCAGCCAAGAGGACAACTCCTACGAGCAGTACTTC.

This clone has just a few counts. The CDR3 region is CASSPSGGASYEQYF. CDR3 in DNA: TGTGCCAGCAGCCCGAGCGGGGGGGCTTCCTACGAGCAGTACTTC. The rearrangement joins TRBV7-8 to TRBJ2-7, with 10 bases that match TRBD2. The V gene's germline CDR1 is SGHVS and CDR2 FQNEAQ. V dropped 5 bases and J dropped 1; count of bases not matched to a gene: 5. CDR3 length: 15 amino acids.

The chain joins TRBV24-1 to TRBJ2-7; D may be TRBD1 (6 bases). From germline, CDR1 is KGHDR and CDR2 SFDVKD. Between the trimmed V and J ends, which lost 9 bases and 3 bases, there was a span of 11 bases. This CDR3 region has 12 residues. CDR3 coding DNA: TGTGCCACCTCCGGGACAAACTACGAGCAGTACTTC. Protein product: CATSGTNYEQYF.